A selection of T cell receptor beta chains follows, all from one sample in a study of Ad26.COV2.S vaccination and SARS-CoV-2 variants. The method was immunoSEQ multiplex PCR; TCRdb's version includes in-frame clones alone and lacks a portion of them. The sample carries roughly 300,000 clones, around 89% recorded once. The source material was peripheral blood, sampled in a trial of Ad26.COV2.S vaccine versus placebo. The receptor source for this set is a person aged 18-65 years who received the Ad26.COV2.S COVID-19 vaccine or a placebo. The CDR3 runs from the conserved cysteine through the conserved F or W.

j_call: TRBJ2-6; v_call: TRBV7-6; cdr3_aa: CASDIAPGANVLTF
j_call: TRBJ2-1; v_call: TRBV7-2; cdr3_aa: CASRSGKDWNNEQFF
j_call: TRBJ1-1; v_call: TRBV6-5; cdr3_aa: CASRADMTNTEAFF
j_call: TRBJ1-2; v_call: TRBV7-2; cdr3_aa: CASSLVGDRGGGYTF
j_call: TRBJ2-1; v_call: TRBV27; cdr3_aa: CASSLLTPLVGQFF
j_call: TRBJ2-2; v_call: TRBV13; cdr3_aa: CASSLGKRDTGELFF
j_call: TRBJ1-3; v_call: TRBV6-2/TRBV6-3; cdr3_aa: CASSYAAESSGNTIYF
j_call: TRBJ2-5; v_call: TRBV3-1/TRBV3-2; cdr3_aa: CASTPLLGGETQYF
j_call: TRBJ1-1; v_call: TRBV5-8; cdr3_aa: CASSLVGEAFF
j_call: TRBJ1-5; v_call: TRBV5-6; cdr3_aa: CASSLGPVSNQPQHF
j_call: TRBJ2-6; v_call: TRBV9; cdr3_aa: CASSVGGVGANVLTF
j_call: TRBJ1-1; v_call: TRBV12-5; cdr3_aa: CASGLGEGAEAFF
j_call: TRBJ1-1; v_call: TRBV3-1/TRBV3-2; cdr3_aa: CASSQTGNTEAFF
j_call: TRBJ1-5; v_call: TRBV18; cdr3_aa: CASSPQGQGYQPQHF
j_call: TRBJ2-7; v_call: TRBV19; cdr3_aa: CASSMASSAYEQYF
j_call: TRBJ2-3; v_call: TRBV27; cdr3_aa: CASSLGAGGQKDTQYF
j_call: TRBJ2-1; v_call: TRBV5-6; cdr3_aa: CASSVTKLAGEDEQFF
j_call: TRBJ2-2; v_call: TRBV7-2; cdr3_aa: CASSLEAGGWGELFF
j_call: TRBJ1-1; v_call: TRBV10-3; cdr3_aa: CAIRRQLLNTEAFF
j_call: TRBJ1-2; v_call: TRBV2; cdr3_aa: CASDGTENYGYTF
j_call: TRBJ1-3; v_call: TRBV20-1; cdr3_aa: CSASQGRPSGNTIYF
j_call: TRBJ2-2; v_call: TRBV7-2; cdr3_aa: CASRRQANTGELFF
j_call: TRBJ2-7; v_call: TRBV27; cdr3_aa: CASSLTQGYEQYF
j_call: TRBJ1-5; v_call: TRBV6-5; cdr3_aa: CASSSVTGENQPQHF
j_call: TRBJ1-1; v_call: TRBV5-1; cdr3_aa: CASSRKQGSYTEAFF
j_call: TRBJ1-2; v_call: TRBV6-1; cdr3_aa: CASSEALAAGGIVGYTF
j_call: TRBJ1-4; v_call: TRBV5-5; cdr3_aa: CASSLAQGFEKLFF
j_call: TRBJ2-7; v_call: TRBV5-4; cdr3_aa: CASSSSSKGEQYF
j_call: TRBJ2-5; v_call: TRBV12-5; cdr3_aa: CASGLVSPGQGKKTQYF
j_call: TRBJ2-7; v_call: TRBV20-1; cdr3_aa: CSASRQGARNEQYF
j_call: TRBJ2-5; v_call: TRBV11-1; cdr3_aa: CASSSGQAVWAETQYF
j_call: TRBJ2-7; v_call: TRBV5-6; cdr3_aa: CASRPLTGLGSYEQYF
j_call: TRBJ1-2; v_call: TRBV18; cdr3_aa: CASSPWEHRRYYGYTF
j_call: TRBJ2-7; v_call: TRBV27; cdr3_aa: CASSRQGRVEQYF